This entry is about one TCR beta chain. This clone came up once. The specificity of this receptor is unknown. No base quality information exists; no much larger clone differs at one position. This sample was included in a study of blood T cell repertoires in COVID-19 (dated by TCRdb to the early 2020s). A note on the overall study: The collaborator samples originated in the United States, Italy and Spain and spanned the acute and convalescent phases of COVID-19. The sample metadata nearly always contained a de-identified subject ID, COVID-19 status, age in years and sex. The dataset comprised deeply sampled blood TCRbeta repertoires from subjects exposed to, actively infected with, or recovered from COVID-19. The samples were drawn from two sources: the first 160 participants of the ongoing ImmuneRACE study, and 1,200 or so subjects contributed by 6 global collaborators. The repertoires were released in a freely available public database meant as a resource for research on the immune response to SARS-CoV-2. Where HLA class I and class II types were available, the types were taken from metadata supplied by the sample provider, not from assay-based typing. The prospective study material was composed of cDNA or gDNA derived from T cells, B-cell-depleted T cells, or PBMCs.

Each collaborating institution followed its own protocols to collect whole blood in K2EDTA tubes. For TCRbeta analysis, collaborators shipped samples as frozen whole blood, isolated PBMCs, or DNA extracted from either of those sample types. TCRbeta CDR3 regions were amplified from genomic DNA using the immunoSEQ Assay, a bias-controlled multiplex PCR. The authors' pipeline ran thus. The number of nucleated cells in each sample was estimated by amplification of reference gene primers within the assay. Sequence reads were collapsed and filtered to measure the absolute abundance of every unique TCRbeta CDR3 rearrangement. Productive Simpson clonality was computed per sample as the square root of Simpson's diversity index over productive rearrangements. TCRdb provides this immuneACCESS table in a form limited to in-frame rearrangements. Some clones are lacking; in checked studies, under half of them reflect an unresolved V gene, and why the rest are absent is not known. Clone size and V and J calls were adopted from that table, with D and trimming inferred from the DNA. This sample comprises fewer than 250,000 clones, 86% of them detected only once. Together, the top ten hold about 2.2% of the sample.

Broader findings and caveats from the paper: The amount of clinical and demographic metadata varied by source and participant and was provided uncurated.

V loses 0 bases of germline sequence and J loses 3 bases, and the interval between the two ends is 10 bases. CDR1 and CDR2, per the germline V gene (reference sequence), are LGHDT and YNNKEL. From the cysteine up to the phenylalanine, the CDR3 has a length of 15 residues. The DNA shown is the 45-base CDR3, in frame from base 1. Sequences were obtained from peripheral blood. The clonotype comes from a woman aged 45-59 years with acute or convalescent COVID-19. The chain is assembled from TRBV3-1 (or the pseudogene TRBV3-2) and TRBJ2-3, with the identity of the D gene unclear. CDR3 loop: CASSQDPVKTDTQYF. Here is the DNA: TGTGCCAGCAGCCAAGATCCGGTCAAAACAGATACGCAGTATTTT.